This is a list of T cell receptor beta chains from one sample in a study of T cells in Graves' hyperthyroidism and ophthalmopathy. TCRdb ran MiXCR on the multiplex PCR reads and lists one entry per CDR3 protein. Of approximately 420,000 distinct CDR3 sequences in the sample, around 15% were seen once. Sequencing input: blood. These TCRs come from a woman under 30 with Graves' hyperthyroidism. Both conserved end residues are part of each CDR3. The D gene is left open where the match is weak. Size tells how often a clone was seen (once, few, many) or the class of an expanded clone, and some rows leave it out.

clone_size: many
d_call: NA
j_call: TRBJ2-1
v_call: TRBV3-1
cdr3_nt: TGTGCCAGCAGCCCTGCCTTGGGCGGCAATGAGCAGTTCTTC
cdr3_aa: CASSPALGGNEQFF

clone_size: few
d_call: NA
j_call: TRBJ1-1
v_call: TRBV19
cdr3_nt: TGTGCCAGTAGTAGCAGTGTGCGGCGGGAAAACACTGAAGCTTTCTTT
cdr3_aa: CASSSSVRRENTEAFF

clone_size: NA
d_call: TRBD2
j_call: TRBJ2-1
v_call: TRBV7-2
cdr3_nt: TGTGCCAGCGGCTTAGCGGGTGGGGGGTTCAATGAGCAGTTCTTC
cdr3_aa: CASGLAGGGFNEQFF

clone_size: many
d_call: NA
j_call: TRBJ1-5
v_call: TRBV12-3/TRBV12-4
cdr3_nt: TGTGCCAGCAGTCTGGGGACAATTGAGCCCCAGCATTTT
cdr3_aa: CASSLGTIEPQHF

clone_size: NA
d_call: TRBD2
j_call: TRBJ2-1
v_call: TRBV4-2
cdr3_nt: TGTGCCAGCAGCCCGGGGACTAGCGGGATCAACTCCTACAATGAGCAGTTCTTC
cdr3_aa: CASSPGTSGINSYNEQFF

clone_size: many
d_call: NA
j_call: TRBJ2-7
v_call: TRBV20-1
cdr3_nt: TGCAGTGCTAGAGATCGCCCGGGCGGACAGTCCCTAGGCCACGAGCAGTACTTC
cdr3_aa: CSARDRPGGQSLGHEQYF

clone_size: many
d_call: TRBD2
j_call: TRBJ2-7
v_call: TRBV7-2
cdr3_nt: TGTGCCAGCAGCGGCAAAGGGGCTAGCGGCTACGAGCAGTACTTC
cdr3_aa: CASSGKGASGYEQYF

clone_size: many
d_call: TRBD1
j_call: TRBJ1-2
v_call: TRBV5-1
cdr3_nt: TGCGCCAGCAGCTTGGATCGGGACAGCTATGGCTACACCTTC
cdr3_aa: CASSLDRDSYGYTF

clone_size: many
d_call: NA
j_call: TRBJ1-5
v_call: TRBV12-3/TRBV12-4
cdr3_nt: TGTGCCAGCAGTTTAGGACCTCTGAATCAGCCCCAGCATTTT
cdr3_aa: CASSLGPLNQPQHF

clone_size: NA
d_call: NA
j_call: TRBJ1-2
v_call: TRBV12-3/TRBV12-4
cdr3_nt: NA
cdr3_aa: CASSLAGGSYEQYFGPGYGYTF

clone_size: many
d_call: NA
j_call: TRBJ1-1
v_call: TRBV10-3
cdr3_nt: TGTGCCATCAGAAGGACAGACATGAACACTGAAGCTTTCTTT
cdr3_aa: CAIRRTDMNTEAFF

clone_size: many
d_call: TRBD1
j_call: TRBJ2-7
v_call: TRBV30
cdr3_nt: TGTGCCTGGAGTAGGACAGGGAGCGAGCAGTACTTC
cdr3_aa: CAWSRTGSEQYF

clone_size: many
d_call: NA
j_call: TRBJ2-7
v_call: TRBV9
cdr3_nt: TGTGCCAGCAGCCCCTCCGAGGGAGGAAAGAACGAGCAGTACTTC
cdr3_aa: CASSPSEGGKNEQYF

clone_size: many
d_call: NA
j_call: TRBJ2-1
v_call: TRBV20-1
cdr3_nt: TGCAGTGCTATACCTCGTGGGACACCGACATACAATGAGCAGTTCTTC
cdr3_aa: CSAIPRGTPTYNEQFF

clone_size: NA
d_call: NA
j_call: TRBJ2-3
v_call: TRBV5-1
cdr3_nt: TGCGCCAGCAGCTTGACTCCCCTCGCAGATACGCAGTATTTT
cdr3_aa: CASSLTPLADTQYF

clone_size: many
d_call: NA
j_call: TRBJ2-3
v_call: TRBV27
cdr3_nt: TGTGCCAGCAGGGACTGGGGAGTAACAGATACGCAGTATTTT
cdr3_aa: CASRDWGVTDTQYF

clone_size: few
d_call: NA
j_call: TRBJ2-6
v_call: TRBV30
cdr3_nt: TGTGCCTGGAGTGGTAGTGCCGTCCTGACTTTC
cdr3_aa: CAWSGSAVLTF

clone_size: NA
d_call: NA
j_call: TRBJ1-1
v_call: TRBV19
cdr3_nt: TGTGCCAGTAGTCCAAGACAGGAGATGAACACTGAAGCTTTCTTT
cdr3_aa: CASSPRQEMNTEAFF

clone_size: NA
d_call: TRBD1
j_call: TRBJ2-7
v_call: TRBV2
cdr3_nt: TGTGCCAGCATGTGGACAGGCGCTACCTACGAGCAGTACTTC
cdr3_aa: CASMWTGATYEQYF

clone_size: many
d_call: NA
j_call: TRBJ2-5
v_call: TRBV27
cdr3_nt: TGTGCCAGCAGTTTATCTTCCGCGCTGGAGACCCAGTACTTC
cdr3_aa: CASSLSSALETQYF

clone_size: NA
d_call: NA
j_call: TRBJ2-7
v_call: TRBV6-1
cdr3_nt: TGTGCCAGCGGTTTACCGGGCCACTACGAGCGGTACTTC
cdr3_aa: CASGLPGHYERYF

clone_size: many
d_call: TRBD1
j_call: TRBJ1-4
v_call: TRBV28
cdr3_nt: TGTGCCAGCAGGGTGCCCGCGGGACAGGGATATGAAAAACTGTTTTTT
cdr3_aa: CASRVPAGQGYEKLFF

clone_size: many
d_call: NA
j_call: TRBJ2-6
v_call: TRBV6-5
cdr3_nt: TGTGCCAGCAGTTCGACGCTCTCTGGGGCCAACGTCCTGACTTTC
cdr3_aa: CASSSTLSGANVLTF

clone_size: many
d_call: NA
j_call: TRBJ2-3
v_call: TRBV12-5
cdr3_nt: TGTGCTAGTGCCTCTATGGATACGCAGTATTTT
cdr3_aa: CASASMDTQYF

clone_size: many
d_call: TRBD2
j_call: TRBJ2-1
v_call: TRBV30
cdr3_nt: TGTGCCTGGAGGGGTCAGCGGGGTTCCAGTTACAATGAGCAGTTCTTC
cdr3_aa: CAWRGQRGSSYNEQFF

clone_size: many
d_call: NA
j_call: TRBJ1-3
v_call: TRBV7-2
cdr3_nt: TGTGCCAGCAGCTTAGTCATAGGACATACTGGAAACACCATATATTTT
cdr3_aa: CASSLVIGHTGNTIYF